This is a list of T cell receptor beta chains from one sample in a study of T-cell memory formation after mild COVID-19. One entry per CDR3 protein, called by TCRdb with MiXCR from the 5' RACE reads. The data hold roughly 600,000 distinct CDR3 sequences, with about a sixth observed a single time. What was sequenced was PBMCs or a T cell subset sorted from them (not recorded which). The receptors shown here come from an adult woman who had mild COVID-19 (a few samples of this study predate the infection). Cell type and time point are not known. CDR3s include the opening cysteine and the closing phenylalanine or tryptophan. Each record gives: clone size, V gene, J gene, CDR3 length, D gene, CDR3 DNA, CDR3 protein. The D gene is left open where the match is weak. Some rows have no size entry. The others give once, few or many, or a class for an expanded clone.

.	TRBV12-3/TRBV12-4	TRBJ1-1	12	TRBD1	TGTGCCAGTCGACAGGGAGTCGCTGAAGCTTTCTTT	CASRQGVAEAFF
.	TRBV7-9	TRBJ2-5	11	TRBD1	TGTGCCAGCAGCCCCGGGACAGGCGAGTACTTC	CASSPGTGEYF
.	TRBV30	TRBJ2-7	11	.	TGTGCCTGGAGTGAAGCCTACGAGCAGTACTTC	CAWSEAYEQYF
.	TRBV18	TRBJ1-1	15	TRBD1	TGTGCCAGCTCACCAGATGACAGGGGCCCCACTGAAGCTTTCTTT	CASSPDDRGPTEAFF
few	TRBV4-3	TRBJ2-7	15	.	TGCGCCAGCAGCCAAGATTCAGGCGTCTCCTACGAGCAGTACTTC	CASSQDSGVSYEQYF
.	TRBV7-9	TRBJ2-7	16	.	TGTGCCAGCAGCTTGGCCCCGGGCAGGGGCGCCTACGAGCAGTACTTC	CASSLAPGRGAYEQYF
few	TRBV19	TRBJ1-5	17	.	TGTGCCAGTAGTATAAGTGGCGGCTCCCTTTTTGGAAAGCCCCAGCATTTT	CASSISGGSLFGKPQHF
few	TRBV5-6	TRBJ2-7	16	.	TGTGCCAGCAGCTTGGCCGTGACTCCGTCTGTGGACGAGCAGTACTTC	CASSLAVTPSVDEQYF
.	TRBV6-2/TRBV6-3	TRBJ2-1	15	TRBD2	TGTGCCAGCAGCCCTAGCGGGAGGGCCTACAATGAGCAGTTCTTC	CASSPSGRAYNEQFF
many	TRBV20-1	TRBJ1-5	14	.	TGCAGTGCTAGAGCTGGGCCGGTTAGTCAGCCCCAGCATTTT	CSARAGPVSQPQHF
.	TRBV6-6	TRBJ1-6	17	.	TGTGCCAGCAGTTACTCCCGGGACATCTACTATAATTCACCCCTCCACTTT	CASSYSRDIYYNSPLHF
.	TRBV20-1	TRBJ2-7	20	.	TGCAGTGCTGCGGACAGTCGCCGCGGAACGTCCCCGCTCCAGCCCTACGAGCAGTACTTC	CSAADSRRGTSPLQPYEQYF
.	TRBV20-1	TRBJ2-3	13	.	TGCAGTGCTAGTCAAGTGGCCACAGATACGCAGTATTTT	CSASQVATDTQYF
.	TRBV6-5	TRBJ1-1	15	.	TGTGCCAGCAGTTACTCGAGTGCAGGGAACACTGAAGCTTTCTTT	CASSYSSAGNTEAFF
.	TRBV7-9	TRBJ1-1	15	TRBD1	TGTGCCAGCAGCCCGCGGAGGACAGGGAACACTGAAGCTTTCTTT	CASSPRRTGNTEAFF
.	TRBV4-2	TRBJ2-7	17	.	TGTGCCAGCAGCCAAGATCTCGGGGGACCACTTTCCTACGAGCAGTACTTC	CASSQDLGGPLSYEQYF
.	TRBV6-2/TRBV6-3	TRBJ2-7	18	TRBD2	TGTGCCAGCAGTTACTCGAGAGTACGACTAGCGGACTCCTACGAGCAGTACTTC	CASSYSRVRLADSYEQYF
.	TRBV12-3/TRBV12-4	TRBJ2-3	17	TRBD2	TGTGCCAGCGGCTCTAGCGGGGGCCGTGCTAGCACAGATACGCAGTATTTT	CASGSSGGRASTDTQYF
many	TRBV6-5	TRBJ2-7	13	.	TGTGCCAGCACTGCTCGGGGTTTTAGCGAGCAGTACTTC	CASTARGFSEQYF
.	TRBV12-3/TRBV12-4	TRBJ2-7	13	TRBD1	TGTGCCAGCAGTCCCAGACAGGGGAACGAGCAGTACTTC	CASSPRQGNEQYF
.	TRBV18	TRBJ2-7	14	.	TGTGCCAGCTCACCACCGGTCGGGCACTACGAGCAGTACTTC	CASSPPVGHYEQYF
once	TRBV7-2	TRBJ2-2	17	.	TGTGCCAGCAGCCCGGGTTGGGGGGGCGCCCACACCGGGGAGCTGTTTTTT	CASSPGWGGAHTGELFF
.	TRBV7-9	TRBJ2-1	19	TRBD1	TGTGCCAGCAGCTTTAGGGGACAGGGGATAACTAGCTCCTACAATGAGCAGTTCTTC	CASSFRGQGITSSYNEQFF
few	TRBV4-1	TRBJ2-1	17	.	TGCGCCAGCAGCCAAGACGGCGCGGCCGCAGGGTACAATGAGCAGTTCTTC	CASSQDGAAAGYNEQFF
many	TRBV7-6	TRBJ2-1	12	.	TGTGCCAGCAGCTTAGCAGGGCATGAGCAGTTCTTC	CASSLAGHEQFF